What follows are 11 T cell receptor beta chains derived from one specimen sequenced in a study of cytotoxic CD8 clonotypes in ibrutinib-treated CLL. The data were produced by immunoSEQ multiplex PCR, yet TCRdb's version contains in-frame clones alone and is incomplete. The repertoire holds over 140,000 clones, with 70% to 90% as singletons. Here the sequenced sample was PBMCs, taken after 36 months of ibrutinib treatment. These receptors were obtained from a human donor with chronic lymphocytic leukemia.

The genes are TRBV29-1 and TRBJ2-5; 8 positions agree with TRBD2. V was clipped by 3 bases and J by 5 bases; unmatched bases: 5. Germline-derived CDR1 and CDR2 are SQVTM and ANQGSEA. This CDR3 is 13 amino acids long. For the CDR3, the DNA is TGCAGCGTTGAGGCGGGAGGAGCGGAGACCCAGTACTTC. It yields the protein CSVEAGGAETQYF.

This chain connects TRBV19 to TRBJ1-5; D gene ambiguous. The germline V gene encodes CDR1 LNHDA and CDR2 SQIVND (reference sequence). V shed 7 bases and J shed 3 bases, with 16 bases lying between them. This CDR3 comprises 15 residues. The CDR3 sequence: CASTYDGGSNQPQHF. The CDR3 nucleotides read TGTGCCAGTACCTACGACGGCGGATCCAATCAGCCCCAGCATTTT.

The rearrangement links TRBV28 to TRBJ1-2; D is perhaps TRBD1 (6 bases). V was pared by 6 bases and J by 4 bases, with 18 bases between. From germline, CDR1 is MDHEN and CDR2 SYDVKM. CDR3 size: 15 residues. CDR3 bases: TGTGCCAGCAGAAAGCAGGGGAAGTCCTCCTATGGCTACACCTTC. This sequence encodes CASRKQGKSSYGYTF.

The genes are TRBV7-9 and TRBJ2-3, with 10 nucleotides matching TRBD2. The J segment lost 2 bases and the V segment lost 1 base, leaving 12 bases of the junction unmatched. Germline V lookup: CDR1 SEHNR, CDR2 FQNEAQ (reference sequence). This CDR3 comprises 19 residues. The CDR3 here is CASSLDTSGDSWVTDTQYF. The DNA of the CDR3 is TGTGCCAGCAGCTTAGATACTAGCGGGGACTCGTGGGTCACAGATACGCAGTATTTT.

This rearrangement joins TRBV5-5 to TRBJ2-7, with a possible D match to TRBD1 (5 bases). Germline V lookup: CDR1 SGHKS, CDR2 YYEKEE (reference sequence). V lost 0 bases and J lost 0, with 7 bases in between. The CDR3 loop spans 14 amino acids. This CDR3 is CASSLGQSSYEQYF. The CDR3 nucleotides are TGTGCCAGCAGCTTGGGACAGAGCTCCTACGAGCAGTACTTC.

The chain joins TRBV11-3 to TRBJ2-2; no firm D call. The CDR3 loop spans 16 amino acids. Trimming took off 5 bases at V and 0 bases at J, with 13 bases between the two ends. CDR1 is SGHNT, CDR2 YENEEA, per germline. CDR3 sequence (DNA): TGTGCCAGCAGCCCCCGACGAGTAGCGAACACCGGGGAGCTGTTTTTT. This codes for CASSPRRVANTGELFF.

This clone showed up just a few times. The V call is TRBV30, the J call TRBJ2-2; 9 nucleotides align to TRBD1. Germline CDR1 is GTSNPN and CDR2 is SVGIG (reference sequence). The CDR3 sequence is 15 residues long. Trimming cost V 2 bases and J 3 bases; bases outside gene matches: 4. The CDR3 region is CAWSTYRGHTGELFF. The CDR3 DNA is TGTGCCTGGAGTACCTACAGGGGGCACACCGGGGAGCTGTTTTTT.

This rearrangement joins TRBV6-5 to TRBJ2-5; 7 positions match TRBD1. Per the germline V gene, CDR1 is MNHEY and CDR2 is SVGAGI. J was trimmed by 2 bases and V by 3 bases; bases with no gene match: 6. The CDR3 runs to 15 residues. CDR3: CASSYGQAIQETQYF. CDR3 nucleotides: TGTGCCAGCAGTTATGGACAGGCGATTCAAGAGACCCAGTACTTC.

CDR3 DNA: TGTGCCAGCAGTTACTCTTTTTATGGGAGCACAGATACGCAGTATTTT. Translating gives CASSYSFYGSTDTQYF. This chain links TRBV6-6 with TRBJ2-3; the D is unclear. Per germline, CDR1 MNHNY and CDR2 SVGAGI (reference sequence). V dropped 0 bases and J dropped 0 bases, with 10 bases sitting between them. There are 16 residues in the CDR3.

The chain carries TRBV4-1 and TRBJ2-1, with D unclear. The CDR3 extends over 16 amino acids. V was shortened by 2 bases and J by 0 bases, with 11 bases between the two germline ends. Per germline, CDR1 MGHRA and CDR2 YSYEKL. In DNA, the CDR3 is TGCGCCAGCAGCCAACCAGTTCGGAGCTCCTACAATGAGCAGTTCTTC. Translation: CASSQPVRSSYNEQFF.

In nucleotides, the CDR3 is TGCGCCAGCAGCTTAGACTTTCAAGGGACAGGCTATGGCTACACCTTC. This codes for CASSLDFQGTGYGYTF. This chain links TRBV5-1 with TRBJ1-2; 8 positions match TRBD1. The germline CDR1 and CDR2 sequences are SGHRS and YFSETQ. The V gene end was trimmed by 2 bases and the J gene end by 4 bases; junction bases not matched to a gene: 10. The CDR3 consists of 16 residues. The whole variable domain, filled in from reference TRBV5-1 and TRBJ1-2, reads KAGVTQTPRYLIKTRGQQVTLSCSPISGHRSVSWYQQTPGQGLQFLFEYFSETQRNKGNFPGRFSGRQFSNSRSEMNVSTLELGDSALYLCASSLDFQGTGYGYTFGSGTRLTVV.